What follows is one T cell receptor (beta chain) and its context. These data come from a study of blood T cell repertoires in COVID-19. In the study overall: COVID-19 samples, acute and convalescent, were from the United States, Italy and Spain.

The repertoire was sequenced with immunoSEQ multiplex PCR; TCRdb's copy has only in-frame clones and lacks some. Of approximately 140,000 clones listed, less than 85% are singletons. V lost 3 bases to trimming and J lost 9 bases, with 7 bases between them. CDR3 length equals 11 residues. Germline CDR1 is SGHKS and CDR2 is YYEKEE (reference sequence). The chain combines TRBV5-5 with TRBJ2-1; D uncertain. The TCR originated in a human donor in a cohort sampled during active COVID-19. Specimen: peripheral blood. CDR3 sequence reads: CASSSTREQFF. The CDR3 DNA follows: TGTGCCAGCAGCTCAACGCGTGAGCAGTTCTTC.